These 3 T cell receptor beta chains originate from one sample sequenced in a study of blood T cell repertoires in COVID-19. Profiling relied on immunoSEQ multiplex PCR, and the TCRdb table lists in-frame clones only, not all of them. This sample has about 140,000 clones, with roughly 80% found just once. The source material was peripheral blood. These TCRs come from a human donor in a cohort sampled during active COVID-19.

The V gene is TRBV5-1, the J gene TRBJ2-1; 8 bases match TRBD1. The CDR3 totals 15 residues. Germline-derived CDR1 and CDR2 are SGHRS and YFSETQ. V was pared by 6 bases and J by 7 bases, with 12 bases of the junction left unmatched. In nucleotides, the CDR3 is TGCGCCAGCACCACTGCCGGACAGGGTTTTAATGAGCAGTTCTTC. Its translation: CASTTAGQGFNEQFF.

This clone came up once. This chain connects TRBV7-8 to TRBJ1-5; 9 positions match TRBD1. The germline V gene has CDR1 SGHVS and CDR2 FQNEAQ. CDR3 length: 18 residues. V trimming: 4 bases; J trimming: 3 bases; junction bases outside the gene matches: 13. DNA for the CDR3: TGTGCCAGCAGCTCCTACAGGGGGCGCGGATTATTCAATCAGCCCCAGCATTTT. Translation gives CASSSYRGRGLFNQPQHF. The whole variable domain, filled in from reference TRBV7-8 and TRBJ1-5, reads GAGVSQSPRYKVAKRGQDVALRCDPISGHVSLFWYQQALGQGPEFLTYFQNEAQLDKSGLPSDRFFAERPEGSVSTLKIQRTQQEDSAVYLCASSSYRGRGLFNQPQHFGDGTRLSIL.

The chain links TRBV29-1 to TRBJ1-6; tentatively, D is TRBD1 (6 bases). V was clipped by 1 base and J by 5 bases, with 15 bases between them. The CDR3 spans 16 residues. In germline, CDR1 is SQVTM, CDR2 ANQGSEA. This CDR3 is CSVEGSGVQNNSPLHF. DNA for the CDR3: TGCAGCGTTGAAGGGTCAGGGGTCCAAAATAATTCACCCCTCCACTTT.